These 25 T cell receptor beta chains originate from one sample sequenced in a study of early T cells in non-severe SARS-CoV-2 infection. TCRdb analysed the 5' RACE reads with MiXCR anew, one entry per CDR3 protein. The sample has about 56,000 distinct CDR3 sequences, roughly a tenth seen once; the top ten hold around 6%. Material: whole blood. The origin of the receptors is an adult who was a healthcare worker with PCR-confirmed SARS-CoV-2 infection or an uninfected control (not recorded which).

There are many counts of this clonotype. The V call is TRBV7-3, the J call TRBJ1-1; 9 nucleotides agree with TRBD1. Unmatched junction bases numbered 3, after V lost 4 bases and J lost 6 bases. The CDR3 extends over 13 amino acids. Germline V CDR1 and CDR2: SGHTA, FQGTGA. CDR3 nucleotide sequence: TGTGCCAGCAGCTGGGACAGGGCGTCTGAAGCTTTCTTT. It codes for CASSWDRASEAFF. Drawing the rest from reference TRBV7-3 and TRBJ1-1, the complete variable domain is GAGVSQTPSNKVTEKGKYVELRCDPISGHTALYWYRQSLGQGPEFLIYFQGTGAADDSGLPNDRFFAVRPEGSVSTLKIQRTERGDSAVYLCASSWDRASEAFFGQGTRLTVV.

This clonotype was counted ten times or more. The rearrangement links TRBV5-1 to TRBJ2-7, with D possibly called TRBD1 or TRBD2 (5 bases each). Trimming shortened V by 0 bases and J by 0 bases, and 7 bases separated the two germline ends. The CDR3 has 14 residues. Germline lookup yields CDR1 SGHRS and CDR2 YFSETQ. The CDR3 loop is CASSLGGNSYEQYF. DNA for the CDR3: TGCGCCAGCAGCTTGGGGGGGAACTCCTACGAGCAGTACTTC. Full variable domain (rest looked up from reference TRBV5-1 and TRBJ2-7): KAGVTQTPRYLIKTRGQQVTLSCSPISGHRSVSWYQQTPGQGLQFLFEYFSETQRNKGNFPGRFSGRQFSNSRSEMNVSTLELGDSALYLCASSLGGNSYEQYFGPGTRLTVT.

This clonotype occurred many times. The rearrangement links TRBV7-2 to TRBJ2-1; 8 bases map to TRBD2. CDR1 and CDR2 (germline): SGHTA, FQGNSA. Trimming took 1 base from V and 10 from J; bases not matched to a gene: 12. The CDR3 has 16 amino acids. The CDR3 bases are TGTGCCAGCAGCTTAGGCCTTTCAAGCGGGAGACACGAGCAGTTCTTC. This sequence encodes CASSLGLSSGRHEQFF.

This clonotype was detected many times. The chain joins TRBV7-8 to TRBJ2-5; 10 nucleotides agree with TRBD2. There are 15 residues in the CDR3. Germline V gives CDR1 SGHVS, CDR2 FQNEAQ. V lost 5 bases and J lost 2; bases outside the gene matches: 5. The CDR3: CASSRGLAIQETQYF. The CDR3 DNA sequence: TGTGCCAGCAGCCGGGGACTAGCGATACAAGAGACCCAGTACTTC.

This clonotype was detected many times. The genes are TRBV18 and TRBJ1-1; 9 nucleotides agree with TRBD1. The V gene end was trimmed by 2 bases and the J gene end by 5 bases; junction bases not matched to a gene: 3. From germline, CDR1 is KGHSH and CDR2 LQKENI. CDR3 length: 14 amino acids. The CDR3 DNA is TGTGCCAGCTCACCAGAGACAGGGGGGACTGAAGCTTTCTTT. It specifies CASSPETGGTEAFF.

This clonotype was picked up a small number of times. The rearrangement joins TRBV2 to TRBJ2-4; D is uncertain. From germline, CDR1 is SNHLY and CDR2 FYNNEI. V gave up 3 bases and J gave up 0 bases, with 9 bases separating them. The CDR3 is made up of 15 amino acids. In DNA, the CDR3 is TGTGCCAGCAGTGATCGGAGAGTAGCCAAAAACATTCAGTACTTC. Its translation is CASSDRRVAKNIQYF.

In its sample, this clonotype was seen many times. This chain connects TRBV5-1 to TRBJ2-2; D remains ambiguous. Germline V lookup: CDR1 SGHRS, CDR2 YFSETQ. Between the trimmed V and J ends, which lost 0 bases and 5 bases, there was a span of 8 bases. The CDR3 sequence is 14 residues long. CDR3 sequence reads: CASSLDTWTGELFF. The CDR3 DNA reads TGCGCCAGCAGCTTGGACACCTGGACCGGGGAGCTGTTTTTT.

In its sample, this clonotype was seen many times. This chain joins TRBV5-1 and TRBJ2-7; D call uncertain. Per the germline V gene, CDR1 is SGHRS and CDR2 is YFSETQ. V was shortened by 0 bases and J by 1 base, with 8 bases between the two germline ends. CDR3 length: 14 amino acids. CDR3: CASSLGRYSYEQYF. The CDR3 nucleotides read TGCGCCAGCAGCTTGGGCAGATATTCCTACGAGCAGTACTTC.

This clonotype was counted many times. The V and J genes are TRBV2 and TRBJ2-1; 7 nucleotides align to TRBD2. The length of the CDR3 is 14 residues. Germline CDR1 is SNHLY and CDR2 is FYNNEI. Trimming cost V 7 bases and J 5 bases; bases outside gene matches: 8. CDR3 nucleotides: TGTGCCAGCACAGCGGGACCGGGAAACAATGAGCAGTTCTTC. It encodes CASTAGPGNNEQFF.

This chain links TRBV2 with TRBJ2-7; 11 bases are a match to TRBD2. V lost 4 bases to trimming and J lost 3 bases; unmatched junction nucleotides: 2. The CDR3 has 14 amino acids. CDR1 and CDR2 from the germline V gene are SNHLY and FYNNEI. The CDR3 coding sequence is TGTGCCAGCAGTGGACTAGCGGGATACTACGAGCAGTACTTC. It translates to CASSGLAGYYEQYF. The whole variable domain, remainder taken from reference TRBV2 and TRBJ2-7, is EPEVTQTPSHQVTQMGQEVILRCVPISNHLYFYWYRQILGQKVEFLVSFYNNEISEKSEIFDDQFSVERPDGSNFTLKIRSTKLEDSAMYFCASSGLAGYYEQYFGPGTRLTVT.

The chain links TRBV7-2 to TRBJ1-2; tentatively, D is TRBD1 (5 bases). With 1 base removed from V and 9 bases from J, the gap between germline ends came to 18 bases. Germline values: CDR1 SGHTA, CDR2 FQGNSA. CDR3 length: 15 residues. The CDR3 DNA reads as TGTGCCAGCAGCTTAGAGCCAGGGTCCTCCGGGCGCTACACCTTC. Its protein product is CASSLEPGSSGRYTF. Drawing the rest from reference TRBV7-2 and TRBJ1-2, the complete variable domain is GAGVSQSPSNKVTEKGKDVELRCDPISGHTALYWYRQSLGQGLEFLIYFQGNSAPDKSGLPSDRFSAERTGGSVSTLTIQRTQQEDSAVYLCASSLEPGSSGRYTFGSGTRLTVV.

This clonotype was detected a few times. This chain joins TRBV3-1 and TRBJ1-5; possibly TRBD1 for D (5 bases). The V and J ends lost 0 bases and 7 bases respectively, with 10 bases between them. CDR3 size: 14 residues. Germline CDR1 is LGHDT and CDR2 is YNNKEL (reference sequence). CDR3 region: CASSQDRYRQPQHF. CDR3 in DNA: TGTGCCAGCAGCCAAGATCGTTACAGGCAGCCCCAGCATTTT.

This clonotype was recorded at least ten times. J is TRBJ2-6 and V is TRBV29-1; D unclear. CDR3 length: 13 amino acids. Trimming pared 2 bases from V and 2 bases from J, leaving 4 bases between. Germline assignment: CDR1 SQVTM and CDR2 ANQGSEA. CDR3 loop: CSVEFAGANVLTF. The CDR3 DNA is TGCAGCGTTGAATTTGCTGGGGCCAACGTCCTGACTTTC.

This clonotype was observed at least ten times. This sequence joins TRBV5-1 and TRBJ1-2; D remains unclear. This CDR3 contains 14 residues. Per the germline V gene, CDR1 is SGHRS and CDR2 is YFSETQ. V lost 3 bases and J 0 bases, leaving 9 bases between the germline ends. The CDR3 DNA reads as TGCGCCAGCAGCTCCGACGGTTCTAACTATGGCTACACCTTC. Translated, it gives CASSSDGSNYGYTF.

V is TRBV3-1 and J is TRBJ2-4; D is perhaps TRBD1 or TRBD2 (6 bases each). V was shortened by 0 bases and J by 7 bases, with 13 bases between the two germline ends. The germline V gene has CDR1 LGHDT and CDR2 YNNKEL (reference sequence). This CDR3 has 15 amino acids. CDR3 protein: CASSQDRGRWNIQYF. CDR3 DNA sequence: TGTGCCAGCAGCCAAGATAGGGGGAGGTGGAACATTCAGTACTTC.

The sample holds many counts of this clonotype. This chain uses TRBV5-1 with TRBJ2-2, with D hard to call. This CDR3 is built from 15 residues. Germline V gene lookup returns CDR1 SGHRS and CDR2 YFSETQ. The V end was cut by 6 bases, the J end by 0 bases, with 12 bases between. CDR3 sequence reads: CASTLDAANTGELFF. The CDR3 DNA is TGCGCCAGCACCCTGGACGCCGCGAACACCGGGGAGCTGTTTTTT.

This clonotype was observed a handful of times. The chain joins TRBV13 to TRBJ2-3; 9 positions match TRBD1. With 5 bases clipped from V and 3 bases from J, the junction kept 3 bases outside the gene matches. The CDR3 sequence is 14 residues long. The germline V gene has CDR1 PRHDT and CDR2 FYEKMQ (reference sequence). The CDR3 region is CASSRGTGTDTQYF. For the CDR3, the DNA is TGTGCCAGCAGCAGAGGGACAGGGACAGATACGCAGTATTTT.

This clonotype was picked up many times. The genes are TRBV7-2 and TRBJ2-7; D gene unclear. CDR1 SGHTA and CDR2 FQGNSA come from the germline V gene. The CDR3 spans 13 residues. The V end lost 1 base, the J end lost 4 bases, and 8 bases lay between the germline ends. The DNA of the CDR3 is TGTGCCAGCAGCTTAGAAGCTGAGTACGAGCAGTACTTC. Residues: CASSLEAEYEQYF.

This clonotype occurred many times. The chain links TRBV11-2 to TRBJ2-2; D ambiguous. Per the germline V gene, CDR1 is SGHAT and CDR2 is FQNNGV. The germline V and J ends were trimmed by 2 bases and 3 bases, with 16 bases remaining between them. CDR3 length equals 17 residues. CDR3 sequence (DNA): TGTGCCAGCAGCTTAATTGCCGAGGATTTGTACACCGGGGAGCTGTTTTTT. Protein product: CASSLIAEDLYTGELFF. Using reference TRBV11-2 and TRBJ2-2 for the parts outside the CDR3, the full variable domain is EAGVAQSPRYKIIEKRQSVAFWCNPISGHATLYWYQQILGQGPKLLIQFQNNGVVDDSQLPKDRFSAERLKGVDSTLKIQPAKLEDSAVYLCASSLIAEDLYTGELFFGEGSRLTVL.

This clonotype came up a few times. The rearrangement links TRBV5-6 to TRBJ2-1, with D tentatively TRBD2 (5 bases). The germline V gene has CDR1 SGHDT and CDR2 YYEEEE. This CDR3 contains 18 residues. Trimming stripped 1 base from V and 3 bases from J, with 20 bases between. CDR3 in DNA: TGTGCCAGCAGCTTGTTTCGTCGGCTAGCTGAAGGCTACAATGAGCAGTTCTTC. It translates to CASSLFRRLAEGYNEQFF.

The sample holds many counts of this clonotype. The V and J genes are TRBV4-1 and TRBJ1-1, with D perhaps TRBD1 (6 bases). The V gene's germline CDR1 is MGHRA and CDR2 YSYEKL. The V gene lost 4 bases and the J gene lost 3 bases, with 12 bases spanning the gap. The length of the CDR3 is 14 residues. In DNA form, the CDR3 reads TGCGCCAGCAGCCCGCAGGGGCAAGACACTGAAGCTTTCTTT. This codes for CASSPQGQDTEAFF.

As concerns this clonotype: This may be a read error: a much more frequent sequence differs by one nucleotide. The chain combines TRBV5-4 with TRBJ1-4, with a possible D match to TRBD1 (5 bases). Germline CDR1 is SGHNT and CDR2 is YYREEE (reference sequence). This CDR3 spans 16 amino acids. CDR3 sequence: CARSLDSGGSNEKLFF. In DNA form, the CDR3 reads TGTGCCAGGAGCTTGGATAGCGGGGGGTCTAATGAAAAACTGTTTTTT. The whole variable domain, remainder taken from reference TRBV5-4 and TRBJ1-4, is ETGVTQSPTHLIKTRGQQVTLRCSSQSGHNTVSWYQQALGQGPQFIFQYYREEENGRGNFPPRFSGLQFPNYSSELNVNALELDDSALYLCARSLDSGGSNEKLFFGSGTQLSVL.

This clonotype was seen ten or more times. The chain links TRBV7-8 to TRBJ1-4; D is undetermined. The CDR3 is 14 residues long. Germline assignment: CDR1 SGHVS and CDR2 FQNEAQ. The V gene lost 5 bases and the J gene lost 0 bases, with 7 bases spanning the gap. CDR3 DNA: TGTGCCAGCAGCGTCGGCGCAACTAATGAAAAACTGTTTTTT. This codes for CASSVGATNEKLFF.

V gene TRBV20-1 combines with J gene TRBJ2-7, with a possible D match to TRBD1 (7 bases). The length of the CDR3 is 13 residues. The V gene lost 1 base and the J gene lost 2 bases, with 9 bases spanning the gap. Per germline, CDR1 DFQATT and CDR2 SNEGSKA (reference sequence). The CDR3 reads CSARVRGAYEQYF. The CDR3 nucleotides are TGCAGTGCTAGAGTCAGGGGGGCCTACGAGCAGTACTTC.

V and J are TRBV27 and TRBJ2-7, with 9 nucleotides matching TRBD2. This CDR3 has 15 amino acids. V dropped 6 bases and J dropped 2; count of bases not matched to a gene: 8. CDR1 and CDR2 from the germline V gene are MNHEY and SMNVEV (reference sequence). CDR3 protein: CASSNSGSGTYEQYF. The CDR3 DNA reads TGTGCCAGCAGCAATAGCGGGAGTGGAACCTACGAGCAGTACTTC.